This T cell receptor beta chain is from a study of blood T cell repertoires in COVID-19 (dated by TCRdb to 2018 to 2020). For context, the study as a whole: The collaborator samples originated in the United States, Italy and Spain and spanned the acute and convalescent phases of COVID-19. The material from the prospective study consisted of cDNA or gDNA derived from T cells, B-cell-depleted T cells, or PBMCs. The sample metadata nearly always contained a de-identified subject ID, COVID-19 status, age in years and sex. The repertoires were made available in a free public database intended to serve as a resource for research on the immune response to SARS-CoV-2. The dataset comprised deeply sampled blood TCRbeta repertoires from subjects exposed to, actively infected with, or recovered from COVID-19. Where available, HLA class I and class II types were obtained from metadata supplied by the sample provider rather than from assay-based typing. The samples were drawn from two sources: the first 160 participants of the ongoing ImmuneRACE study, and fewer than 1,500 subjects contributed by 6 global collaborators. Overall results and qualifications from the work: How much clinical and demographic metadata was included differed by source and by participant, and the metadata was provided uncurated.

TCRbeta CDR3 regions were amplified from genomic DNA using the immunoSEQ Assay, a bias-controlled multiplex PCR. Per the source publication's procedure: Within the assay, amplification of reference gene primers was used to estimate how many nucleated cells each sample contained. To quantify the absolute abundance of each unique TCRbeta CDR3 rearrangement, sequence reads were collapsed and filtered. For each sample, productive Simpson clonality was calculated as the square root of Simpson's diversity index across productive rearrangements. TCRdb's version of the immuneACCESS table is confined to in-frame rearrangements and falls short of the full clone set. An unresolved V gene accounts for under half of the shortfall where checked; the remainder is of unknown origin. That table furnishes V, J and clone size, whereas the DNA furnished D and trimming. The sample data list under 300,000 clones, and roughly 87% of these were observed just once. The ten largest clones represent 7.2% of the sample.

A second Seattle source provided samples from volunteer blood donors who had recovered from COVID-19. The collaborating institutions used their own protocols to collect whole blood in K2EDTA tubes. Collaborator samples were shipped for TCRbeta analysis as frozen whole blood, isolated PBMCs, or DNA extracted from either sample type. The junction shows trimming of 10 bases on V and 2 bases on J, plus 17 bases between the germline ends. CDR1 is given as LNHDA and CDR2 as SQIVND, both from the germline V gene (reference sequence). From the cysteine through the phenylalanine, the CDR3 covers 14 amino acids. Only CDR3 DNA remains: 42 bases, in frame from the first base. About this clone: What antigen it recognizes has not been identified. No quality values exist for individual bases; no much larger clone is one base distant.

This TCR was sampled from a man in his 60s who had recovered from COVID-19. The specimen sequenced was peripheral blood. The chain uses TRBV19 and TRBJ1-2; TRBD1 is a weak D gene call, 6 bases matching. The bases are TGTGCCACCATAATGAGGGGGAAAAACTATGGCTACACCTTC. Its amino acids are CATIMRGKNYGYTF.